The rows below give T cell receptor beta chains drawn from one sample of a study of T cell repertoires in cytomegalovirus infection. TCRdb fed the reads into MiXCR, producing one record per CDR3 protein. Of approximately 910,000 distinct CDR3 sequences in the sample, approximately 30% are singletons; the top ten hold around 15%. Their recognized antigens are unknown. The sample consisted of cultured CD8+ T cells from PBMCs, taken from culture after CMV antigen stimulation. The receptors stem from a human donor in good health (CMV status not recorded). Some clones in this sample may be carry-over from other donors' samples. The CDR3 runs from the conserved cysteine through the conserved F or W. A D gene is named only where the DNA matches it firmly. Clone sizes are given selectively: once, few, many, or a class where the clone is expanded.

D | size | J | V | DNA | CDR3
. | . | TRBJ2-1 | TRBV19 | TGTGCCAGTAGTATGGGAAACAGCTACAATGAGCAGTTCTTC | CASSMGNSYNEQFF
. | . | TRBJ2-7 | TRBV5-1 | TGCGCCAGCAGCGCCCCGGACGGAACCTACGAGCAGTACTTC | CASSAPDGTYEQYF
. | . | TRBJ2-1 | TRBV7-9 | TGTGCCAGCAGCTTTCCCATTGACAGGAAAAAATCCTTCAATGAGCAGTTCTTC | CASSFPIDRKKSFNEQFF
TRBD1 | many | TRBJ2-2 | TRBV7-6 | TGTGCCAGCAGCCATTACAGGGGGCAGATCGATGGTAGAACCGGGGAGCTGTTTTTT | CASSHYRGQIDGRTGELFF
. | many | TRBJ1-5 | TRBV7-8 | TGTGCCAGCAGCTTAGCGGGCTGGGGAAATCAGCCCCAGCATTTT | CASSLAGWGNQPQHF
. | . | TRBJ1-1 | TRBV6-1 | TGTGCCAGTGCGGCGGTGACCGACACTGAAGCTTTCTTT | CASAAVTDTEAFF
. | many | TRBJ1-4 | TRBV7-2 | TGTGCCAGCAGCTTAGCGCTCTCCCGGGCCCGAGAGGAAAAACTGTTTTTT | CASSLALSRAREEKLFF
TRBD1 | . | TRBJ2-1 | TRBV15 | TGTGCCACCAGCAGACGGACGCAGGACAGGGTTAAGGATGAGCAGTTCTTC | CATSRRTQDRVKDEQFF
TRBD1 | few | TRBJ1-3 | TRBV25-1 | TGTGCCAGCAGTGAATTCCTTGGACAGGGGGAAGGAAACACCATATATTTT | CASSEFLGQGEGNTIYF
. | . | TRBJ1-5 | TRBV12-3/TRBV12-4 | TGTGCCAGCACCCCAGGGTGGGCTCAGCCCCAGCATTTT | CASTPGWAQPQHF
. | . | TRBJ2-7 | TRBV5-1 | TGCGCCAGCAGTAGTGCAGGGTCTCCCCGGTACTACGAGCAGTACTTC | CASSSAGSPRYYEQYF
TRBD2 | few | TRBJ2-7 | TRBV12-3/TRBV12-4 | TGTGCCAGCAGTTTAGCGACTAGCGGGGGAACCTACGAGCAGTACTTC | CASSLATSGGTYEQYF
. | many | TRBJ2-3 | TRBV7-6 | TGTGCCAGCAGCCGCGGAGGGGGCCTCACAGATACGCAGTATTTT | CASSRGGGLTDTQYF
. | few | TRBJ1-6 | TRBV13 | TGTGCCAGCAGTATTGGTGGAACGGGTTCACCCCTCCACTTT | CASSIGGTGSPLHF
. | . | TRBJ2-2 | TRBV12-3/TRBV12-4 | TGTGTCAGCAGTTTCGTCGGCAGGGATACCGGGGAGCTGTTTTTT | CVSSFVGRDTGELFF
TRBD2 | few | TRBJ2-3 | TRBV6-5 | TGTGCCAGCAGTTACTCGAGTCTAGCGGGGGGGGGAAGCACAGATACGCAGTATTTT | CASSYSSLAGGGSTDTQYF
. | . | TRBJ2-2 | TRBV6-6 | TGTGCCAGCAGTCAGACAGGCTTAGGCACCGGGGAGCTGTTTTTT | CASSQTGLGTGELFF
. | . | TRBJ1-4 | TRBV10-2 | TGCGCCAGCAGAGACCTCGATAGTGAAGAACTGTTTTTT | CASRDLDSEELFF
TRBD2 | few | TRBJ2-5 | TRBV13 | TGTGCCAGCAGCTTAGGGCTAGCGGGGTTCGGAGAGACCCAGTACTTC | CASSLGLAGFGETQYF
. | . | TRBJ1-1 | TRBV19 | TGTGCCAGTAGTAGTGGGTCTGCCTGGGTGAACACTGAAGCTTTCTTT | CASSSGSAWVNTEAFF
. | . | TRBJ1-5 | TRBV5-6 | TGTGCCAGCAGCGGCCCAACAGGGTCTGGTCAGCCCCAGCATTTT | CASSGPTGSGQPQHF
TRBD2 | . | TRBJ2-1 | TRBV24-1 | TGTGCCACCAGTGATTCCGGTCGGTTAGCGGGTCTCAATGAGCAGTTCTTC | CATSDSGRLAGLNEQFF
. | . | TRBJ2-2 | TRBV6-6 | TGTGCCAGCACCCTAGGCCAGGCGAACACCGGGGAGCTGTTTTTT | CASTLGQANTGELFF
. | few | TRBJ1-1 | TRBV4-1 | TGCGCCAGCAGCCAAGCCCCCGAGGGGAATACTGAAGCTTTCTTT | CASSQAPEGNTEAFF
. | . | TRBJ2-1 | TRBV27 | TGTGCCAGCAGTCCCGCGCGGGGCTCCTACAATGAGCAGTTCTTC | CASSPARGSYNEQFF
. | . | TRBJ2-1 | TRBV27 | TGTGCCAGCACTGGCGGGGTCTCCTACAATGAGCAGTTCTTC | CASTGGVSYNEQFF
. | . | TRBJ1-6 | TRBV6-5 | TGTGCCAGCAGTTACGCAGAGGATCGGTATATTGATTCACCCCTCCACTTT | CASSYAEDRYIDSPLHF
. | . | TRBJ2-1 | TRBV2 | TGTGCCAGCAGCGGGGGGCTAGCGGCCTCCTACAATGAGCAGTTCTTC | CASSGGLAASYNEQFF
TRBD2 | . | TRBJ2-1 | TRBV7-9 | TGTGCCAGCAGCTTAGCAACTAGCGGGGGCTCTCCTGAGCAGTTCTTC | CASSLATSGGSPEQFF
. | . | TRBJ1-1 | TRBV28 | TGTGCCAACACCCCGCGAGTCACGGGCCGGACTGAAGCTTTCTTT | CANTPRVTGRTEAFF
. | few | TRBJ2-2 | TRBV29-1 | TGCAGCGTCTGGGGGAGAGACACCGGGGAGCTGTTTTTT | CSVWGRDTGELFF
. | many | TRBJ2-2 | TRBV7-6 | TGTGCCAGCAGCTACGGGTCATCGAACACCGGGGAGCTGTTTTTT | CASSYGSSNTGELFF
. | . | TRBJ1-1 | TRBV27 | TGTGCCAGCAGTTTGAGTCCGACAGTGGGAACTGAAGCTTTCTTT | CASSLSPTVGTEAFF
TRBD2 | . | TRBJ2-1 | TRBV7-6 | TGTGCCAGCAGCTTAGGATCCTTACTAGCGGGGGGCCGCTACAATGAGCAGTTCTTC | CASSLGSLLAGGRYNEQFF
. | . | TRBJ2-1 | TRBV28 | TGTGCCAGCAGTTCAGGCTCTTCCTTGGCTTTCTTC | CASSSGSSLAFF
TRBD2 | . | TRBJ2-1 | TRBV12-3/TRBV12-4 | TGTGCCAGCAGCCTCCACCCTCCCCTGTTAGCGGGGGGAAATGAGCAGTTCTTC | CASSLHPPLLAGGNEQFF
TRBD1 | few | TRBJ1-2 | TRBV28 | TGTGCCAGCACCATAACAGGGGAAAACTATGGCTACACCTTC | CASTITGENYGYTF
TRBD2 | . | TRBJ2-5 | TRBV10-2 | TGCGCCAGCAGTGAGTCGGCGGGGGGGCAAGAGACCCAGTACTTC | CASSESAGGQETQYF
. | . | TRBJ2-7 | TRBV13 | TGTGCCAGCAGCCCGTCTATGGGCTGGTACGAGCAGTACTTC | CASSPSMGWYEQYF
TRBD1 | many | TRBJ2-1 | TRBV7-2 | TGTGCCAGCAGCACGGGACAGATGGGGCAGTTCTTC | CASSTGQMGQFF
TRBD1 | . | TRBJ1-1 | TRBV7-6 | TGTGCCAGCAGCCACCGGCCACAGGGGACGAACACTGAAGCTTTCTTT | CASSHRPQGTNTEAFF
TRBD2 | . | TRBJ2-1 | TRBV11-3 | TGTGCCAGCAGCTTAGAGGGGGGGGTACACGGCTACAATGAGCAGTTCTTC | CASSLEGGVHGYNEQFF
. | . | TRBJ2-1 | TRBV2 | TGTGCCAGCGTACGAGAACGGGGCAATGAGCAGTTCTTC | CASVRERGNEQFF
TRBD1 | . | TRBJ1-4 | TRBV5-5 | TGTGCCAGCAGCTTGTGGGACAGGGGTGAAAAACTGTTTTTT | CASSLWDRGEKLFF
. | . | TRBJ2-1 | TRBV5-6 | TGTGCCAGCAGCCCCACGGTTATTTGGGAGACCGCCTACAATGAGCAGTTCTTC | CASSPTVIWETAYNEQFF